This T cell receptor (beta chain) was profiled in a study of persistence of HIV-infected CD4 T cells. The study's findings and limits: TCR analyses could not target the rare provirus-carrying CMV-responding cells.

This was the immunoSEQ version 4 assay in survey mode. Some clones are missing from TCRdb's copy, which holds only in-frame ones; the method was immunoSEQ multiplex PCR. The profile shows roughly 41,000 clones, about 91% of them singletons. Of note for this clone: Its antigen is as yet unknown.

With V trimmed by 6 bases and J by 0 bases, 3 bases remained unmatched. This CDR3 has 15 amino acids. Germline CDR1 is SGHTA and CDR2 is FQGTGA. Anti-CD3/anti-CD28 beads served as a nonspecific positive control stimulus. Sorting of responding CD4+ T cells relied on upregulated CD40 ligand together with CD69. The clonotype comes from an adult man with HIV who was CMV-seropositive. This chain connects TRBV7-3 to TRBJ2-2; 8 bases align to TRBD2. Here the sequenced sample was CD4+ T cells sorted from PBMCs after approximately 19-hour stimulation, taken from a patient who received antiretroviral therapy. The CDR3 sequence: CASRQAGANTGELFF. The CDR3 DNA reads as TGTGCCAGCAGGCAAGCGGGAGCGAACACCGGGGAGCTGTTTTTT. The whole variable domain, filled in from reference TRBV7-3 and TRBJ2-2, reads GAGVSQTPSNKVTEKGKYVELRCDPISGHTALYWYRQSLGQGPEFLIYFQGTGAADDSGLPNDRFFAVRPEGSVSTLKIQRTERGDSAVYLCASRQAGANTGELFFGEGSRLTVL.